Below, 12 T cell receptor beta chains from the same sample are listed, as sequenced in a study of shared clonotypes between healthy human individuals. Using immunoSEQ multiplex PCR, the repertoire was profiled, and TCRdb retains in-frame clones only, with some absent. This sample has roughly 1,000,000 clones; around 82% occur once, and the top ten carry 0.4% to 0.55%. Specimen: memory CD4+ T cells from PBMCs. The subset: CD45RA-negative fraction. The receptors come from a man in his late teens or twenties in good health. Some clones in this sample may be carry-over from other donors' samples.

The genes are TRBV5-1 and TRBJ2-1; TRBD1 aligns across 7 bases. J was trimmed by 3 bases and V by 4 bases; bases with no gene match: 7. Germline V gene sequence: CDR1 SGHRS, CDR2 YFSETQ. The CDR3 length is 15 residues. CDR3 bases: TGCGCCAGCAGCACCACCGGGACAGACTACAATGAGCAGTTCTTC. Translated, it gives CASSTTGTDYNEQFF.

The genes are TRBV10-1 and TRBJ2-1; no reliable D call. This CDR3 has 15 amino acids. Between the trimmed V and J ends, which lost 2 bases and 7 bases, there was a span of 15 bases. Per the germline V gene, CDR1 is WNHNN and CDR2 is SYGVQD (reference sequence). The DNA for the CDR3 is TGCGCCAGCAGTGAGGGAAAGGGAAAAGGGAATGAGCAGTTCTTC. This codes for CASSEGKGKGNEQFF.

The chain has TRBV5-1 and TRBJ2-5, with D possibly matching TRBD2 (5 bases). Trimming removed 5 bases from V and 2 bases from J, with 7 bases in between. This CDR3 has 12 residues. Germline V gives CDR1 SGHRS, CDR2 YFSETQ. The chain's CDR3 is CASSTGQETQYF. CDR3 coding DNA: TGCGCCAGCAGTACGGGGCAAGAGACCCAGTACTTC.

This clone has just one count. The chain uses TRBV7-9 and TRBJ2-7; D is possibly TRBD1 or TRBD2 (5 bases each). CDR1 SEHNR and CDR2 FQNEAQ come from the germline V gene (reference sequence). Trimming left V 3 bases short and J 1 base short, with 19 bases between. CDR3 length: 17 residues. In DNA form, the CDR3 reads TGTGCCAGCAGCTTTTTCAAACCCGGGACCCCTTCCTACGAGCAGTACTTC. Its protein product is CASSFFKPGTPSYEQYF.

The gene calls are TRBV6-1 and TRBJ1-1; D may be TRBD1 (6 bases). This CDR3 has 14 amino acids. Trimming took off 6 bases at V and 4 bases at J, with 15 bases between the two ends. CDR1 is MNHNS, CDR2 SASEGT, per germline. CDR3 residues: CASRGGGVGTEAFF. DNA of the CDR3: TGTGCCAGCAGGGGGGGCGGGGTTGGCACTGAAGCTTTCTTT.

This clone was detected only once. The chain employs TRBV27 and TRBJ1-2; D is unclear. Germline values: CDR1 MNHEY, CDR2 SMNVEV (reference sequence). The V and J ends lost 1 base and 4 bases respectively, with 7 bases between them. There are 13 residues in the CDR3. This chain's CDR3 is CASSLYGVYGYTF. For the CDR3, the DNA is TGTGCCAGCAGTTTATATGGGGTCTATGGCTACACCTTC.

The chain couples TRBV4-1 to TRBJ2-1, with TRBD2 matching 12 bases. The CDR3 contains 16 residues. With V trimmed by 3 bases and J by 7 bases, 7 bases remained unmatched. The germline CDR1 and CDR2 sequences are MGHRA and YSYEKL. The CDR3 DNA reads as TGCGCCAGCAGCCAGTTTCTAGCGGGAGGGCGGAATGAGCAGTTCTTC. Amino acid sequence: CASSQFLAGGRNEQFF.

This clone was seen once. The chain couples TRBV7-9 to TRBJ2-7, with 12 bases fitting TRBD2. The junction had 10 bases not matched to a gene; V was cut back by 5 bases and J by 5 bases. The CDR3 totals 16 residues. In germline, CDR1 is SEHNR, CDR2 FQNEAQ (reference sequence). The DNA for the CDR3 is TGTGCCAGCAGCACCTGGTCTAGCGGGAGGGCCGACGAGCAGTACTTC. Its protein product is CASSTWSSGRADEQYF.

The CDR3 region is CASSPLSGLGMSEKLFF. DNA for the CDR3: TGTGCCAGCTCACCCCTGTCGGGTCTTGGGATGAGTGAAAAACTGTTTTTT. V and J are TRBV18 and TRBJ1-4; D unclear. Germline V CDR1 and CDR2: KGHSH, LQKENI. Trimming cost V 3 bases and J 7 bases, with 21 bases left between them. The CDR3 consists of 17 residues.

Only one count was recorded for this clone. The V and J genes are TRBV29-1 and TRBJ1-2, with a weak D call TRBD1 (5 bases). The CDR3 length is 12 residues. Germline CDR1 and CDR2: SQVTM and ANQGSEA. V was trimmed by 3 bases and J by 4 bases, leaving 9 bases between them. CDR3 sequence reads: CSVDRGSYGYTF. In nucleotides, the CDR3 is TGCAGCGTTGATAGGGGCTCCTATGGCTACACCTTC.

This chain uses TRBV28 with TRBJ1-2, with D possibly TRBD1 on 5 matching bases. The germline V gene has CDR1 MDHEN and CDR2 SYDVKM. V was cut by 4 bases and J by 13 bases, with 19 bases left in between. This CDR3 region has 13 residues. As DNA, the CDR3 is TGTGCCAGCAGTTCCGCGGGGGGTAATAAGTGCACCTTC. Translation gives CASSSAGGNKCTF.

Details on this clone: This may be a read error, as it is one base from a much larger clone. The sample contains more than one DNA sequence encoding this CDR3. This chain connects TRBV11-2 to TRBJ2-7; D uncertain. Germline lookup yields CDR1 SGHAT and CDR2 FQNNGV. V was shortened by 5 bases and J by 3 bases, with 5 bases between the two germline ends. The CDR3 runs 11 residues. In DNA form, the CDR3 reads TGTGCCAGCAGCCTAAACTACGAGCAGTACTTC. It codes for CASSLNYEQYF.